A selection of T cell receptor beta chains follows, all from one sample in a study of blood T cell repertoires in COVID-19. Here immunoSEQ multiplex PCR was the method, and the copy in TCRdb shows in-frame clones only, minus some. The repertoire consists of around 130,000 clones, with less than 90% occurring once and the leading ten covering approximately 2.2%. What was sequenced was PBMCs or T cells enriched from blood (not recorded which). The receptors were sampled from a woman between 45 and 65 years old who had recovered from COVID-19. Each CDR3 is given with its conserved first and last residue. The D gene is left open where the match is weak. Clone size is not always given. Where it is, it says once, few, many or a class for expanded clones.

>once|12|.|TRBJ1-1|TRBV30
TGTGCCTGGAGTGTAGATAGCGCTGAAGCTTTCTTT
CAWSVDSAEAFF
>.|14|.|TRBJ2-2|TRBV6-4
TGTGCCAGCAGTGAACAGGGAAGCACCGGGGAGCTGTTTTTT
CASSEQGSTGELFF
>.|15|.|TRBJ1-6|TRBV5-5
TGTGCCAGCACCCCGGGGAGCACGATAAATTCACCCCTCCACTTT
CASTPGSTINSPLHF
>once|17|TRBD2|TRBJ2-3|TRBV3-1/TRBV3-2
TGTGCCAGCAGCCAAGGAATTAGCGGGGGGGCTACAGATACGCAGTATTTT
CASSQGISGGATDTQYF
>.|19|TRBD1|TRBJ1-3|TRBV19
TGTGCCAGTAGCAGTGAGGACAGGGCGCATTTTTCTTCTGGAAACACCATATATTTT
CASSSEDRAHFSSGNTIYF
>once|13|.|TRBJ1-5|TRBV27
TGTGCCAGCAGCCGGGCCGCGGGTCAGCCCCAGCATTTT
CASSRAAGQPQHF
>.|11|.|TRBJ1-3|TRBV12-3/TRBV12-4
TGTGCCAGCAGTTCTGTAGACACCATATATTTT
CASSSVDTIYF
>.|15|TRBD2|TRBJ2-5|TRBV11-2
TGTGCCAGCAGTGGACTAGCGGGGGGGCGAGAGACCCAGTACTTC
CASSGLAGGRETQYF
>.|15|.|TRBJ2-7|TRBV4-2
TGTGCCAGCAGCCAACATGCGGACATGGGTTACGAGCAGTACTTC
CASSQHADMGYEQYF
>.|15|.|TRBJ1-6|TRBV4-3
TGCGCCAGCAGCCAAGACAGGGAATGGAATTCACCCCTCCACTTT
CASSQDREWNSPLHF
>.|15|TRBD1|TRBJ2-3|TRBV5-1
TGCGCCAGCAGCGTGGGACAGGGGAACACAGATACGCAGTATTTT
CASSVGQGNTDTQYF
>.|14|TRBD1|TRBJ2-1|TRBV9
TGTGCCAGCAGAGACCAGACAGGGGACAATGAGCAGTTCTTC
CASRDQTGDNEQFF
>.|17|TRBD1|TRBJ1-5|TRBV27
TGTGCCAGCAGTCCTCGGACAGGGATAAATAGCAATCAGCCCCAGCATTTT
CASSPRTGINSNQPQHF
>.|16|TRBD2|TRBJ2-3|TRBV9
TGTGCCAGCAGCGTAGGGGGACGGGGAGGGTCAGATACGCAGTATTTT
CASSVGGRGGSDTQYF
>.|14|.|TRBJ1-3|TRBV5-1
TGCGCCAGCAGCTCTGGCGAGGTCAGAAACACCATATATTTT
CASSSGEVRNTIYF
>.|15|.|TRBJ2-2|TRBV9
TGTGCCAGCAGCGCCGGACATATAAACACCGGGGAGCTGTTTTTT
CASSAGHINTGELFF
>.|14|.|TRBJ2-7|TRBV7-2
TGTGCCAGCAGCCCGGCGGCATCCCCCTACGAGCAGTACTTC
CASSPAASPYEQYF
>.|15|.|TRBJ2-5|TRBV5-1
TGCGCCAGCAGCTGGCGGGACCCCAGATTGGAGACCCAGTACTTC
CASSWRDPRLETQYF
>.|14|.|TRBJ2-7|TRBV11-2
TGTGCCAGCAGCTTAAACCCGGGAACCTACGAGCAGTACTTC
CASSLNPGTYEQYF
>.|13|.|TRBJ1-6|TRBV30
TGTGCCTGGAGTGTACAGGGAAGTTCACCCCTCCACTTT
CAWSVQGSSPLHF
>.|16|.|TRBJ2-1|TRBV5-1
TGCGCCAGCAGCTTGTCCCCGGGGAGCTCCTACAATGAGCAGTTCTTC
CASSLSPGSSYNEQFF
>.|14|TRBD1|TRBJ1-6|TRBV14
TGTGCCAGCAGCCCCCGGACAGGGAGTTCACCCCTCCACTTT
CASSPRTGSSPLHF
>.|16|TRBD2|TRBJ2-1|TRBV11-3
TGTGCCAGCAGCCCAGGACTAGCGGGGGTGGGGAATGAGCAGTTCTTC
CASSPGLAGVGNEQFF
>few|14|.|TRBJ2-7|TRBV5-1
TGCGCCAGCAGCGAGGCCGGAGGGCCCATTGAGCAGTACTTC
CASSEAGGPIEQYF
>.|16|TRBD2|TRBJ2-1|TRBV19
TGTGCCAGTAGCTCCCCATTCGCGGGGGGCGACAATGAGCAGTTCTTC
CASSSPFAGGDNEQFF
>.|15|TRBD1|TRBJ1-1|TRBV27
TGTGCCAGCAGTCCGAGGACAGGGATGAACACTGAAGCTTTCTTT
CASSPRTGMNTEAFF
>.|15|.|TRBJ1-2|TRBV27
TGTGCCAGCAGTTTTGGGGGCATGGCAACCTATGGCTACACCTTC
CASSFGGMATYGYTF
>.|15|TRBD1|TRBJ2-5|TRBV7-9
TGTGCCAGCAGCTCGACAGGGGCCCCACGGGAGACCCAGTACTTC
CASSSTGAPRETQYF
>.|17|.|TRBJ1-1|TRBV4-2
TGTGCCAGCAGACGGGAGGCCCTTCAACAGGGGAACACTGAAGCTTTCTTT
CASRREALQQGNTEAFF
>.|13|.|TRBJ2-7|TRBV5-6
TGTGCCAGCAGCTTACCAGGGAACTACGAGCAGTACTTC
CASSLPGNYEQYF
>.|21|TRBD2|TRBJ2-5|TRBV11-3
TGTGCCAGCAGCTTAGAAGGGCTCGCTAGCGGGGGGGCAACTCTCCAAGAGACCCAGTACTTC
CASSLEGLASGGATLQETQYF